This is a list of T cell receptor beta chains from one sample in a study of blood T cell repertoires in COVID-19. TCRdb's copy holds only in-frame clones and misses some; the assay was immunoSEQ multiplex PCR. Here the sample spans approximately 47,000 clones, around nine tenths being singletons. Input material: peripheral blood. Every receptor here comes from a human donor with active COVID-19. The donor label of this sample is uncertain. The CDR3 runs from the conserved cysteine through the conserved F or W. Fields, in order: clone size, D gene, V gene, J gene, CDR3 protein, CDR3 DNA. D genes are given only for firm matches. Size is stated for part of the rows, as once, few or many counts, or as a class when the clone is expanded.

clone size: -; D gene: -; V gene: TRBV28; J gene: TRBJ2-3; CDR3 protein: CASTYRHLLARDTQYF; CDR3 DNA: TGTGCCAGCACCTACAGACACCTCCTAGCAAGAGATACGCAGTATTTT
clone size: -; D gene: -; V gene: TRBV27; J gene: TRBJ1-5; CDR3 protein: CASSEWSNQPQHF; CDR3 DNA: TGTGCCAGCAGTGAGTGGAGCAATCAGCCCCAGCATTTT
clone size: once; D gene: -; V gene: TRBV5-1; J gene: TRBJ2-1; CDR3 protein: CASSLATSGGSYNEQFF; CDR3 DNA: TGCGCCAGCAGCTTGGCCACAAGCGGAGGCTCCTACAATGAGCAGTTCTTC
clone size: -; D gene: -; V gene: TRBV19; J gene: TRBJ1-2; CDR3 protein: CASSIAGFVGYTF; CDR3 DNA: TGTGCCAGTAGTATAGCAGGGTTTGTTGGCTACACCTTC
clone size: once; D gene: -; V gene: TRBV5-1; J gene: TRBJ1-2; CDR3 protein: CASSTRQPGYTF; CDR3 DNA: TGCGCCAGCAGCACACGACAGCCTGGCTACACCTTC
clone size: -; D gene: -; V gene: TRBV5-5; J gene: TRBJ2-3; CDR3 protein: CASSLAGVRLADTQYF; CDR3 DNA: TGTGCCAGCAGCTTGGCGGGGGTTCGGCTAGCAGATACGCAGTATTTT
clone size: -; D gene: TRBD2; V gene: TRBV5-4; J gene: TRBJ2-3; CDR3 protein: CASSPPGSGSLDTQYF; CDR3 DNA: TGTGCCAGCAGCCCCCCGGGTAGCGGGAGTTTGGATACGCAGTATTTT
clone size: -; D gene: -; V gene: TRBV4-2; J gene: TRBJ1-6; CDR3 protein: CASSPESLSPLHF; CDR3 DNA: TGTGCCAGCAGCCCTGAGTCCCTATCACCCCTCCACTTT
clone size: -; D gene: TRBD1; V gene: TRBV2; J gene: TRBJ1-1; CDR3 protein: CASSRDRVSTEAFF; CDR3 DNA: TGTGCCAGCAGTAGGGACAGGGTGAGCACTGAAGCTTTCTTT
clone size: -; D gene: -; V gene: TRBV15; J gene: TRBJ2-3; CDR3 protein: CATSRGPTAFGTDTQYF; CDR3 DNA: TGTGCCACCAGCAGAGGCCCCACAGCTTTTGGCACAGATACGCAGTATTTT
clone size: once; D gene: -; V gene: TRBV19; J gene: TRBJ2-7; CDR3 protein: CASSIEQTSSYEQYF; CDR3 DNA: TGTGCCAGTAGTATCGAACAGACCTCCTCCTACGAGCAGTACTTC
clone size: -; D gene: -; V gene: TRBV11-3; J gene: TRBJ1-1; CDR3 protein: CASSLDSGGRTEAFF; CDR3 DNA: TGTGCCAGCAGCTTAGATTCCGGGGGGCGAACTGAAGCTTTCTTT
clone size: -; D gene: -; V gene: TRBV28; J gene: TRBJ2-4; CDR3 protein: CASSPHSGQTGEARAKNIQYF; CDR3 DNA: TGTGCCAGCAGTCCCCATTCAGGCCAAACAGGGGAGGCCCGGGCCAAAAACATTCAGTACTTC
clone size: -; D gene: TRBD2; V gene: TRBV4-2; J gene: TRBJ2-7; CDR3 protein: CASSRISGGESSYEQYF; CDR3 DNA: TGTGCCAGCAGCCGGATCAGCGGGGGGGAAAGCTCCTACGAGCAGTACTTC
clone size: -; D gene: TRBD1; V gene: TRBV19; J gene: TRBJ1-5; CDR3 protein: CASSADRNQPQHF; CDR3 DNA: TGTGCCAGTAGTGCGGACAGGAATCAGCCCCAGCATTTT
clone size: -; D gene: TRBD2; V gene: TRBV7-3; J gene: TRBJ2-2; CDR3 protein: CASSLGLAGTGELFF; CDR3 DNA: TGTGCCAGCAGCTTGGGACTAGCGGGAACCGGGGAGCTGTTTTTT
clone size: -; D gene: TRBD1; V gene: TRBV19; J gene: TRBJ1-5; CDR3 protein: CASTQGVTQPQHF; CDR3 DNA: TGTGCCAGTACCCAGGGGGTGACTCAGCCCCAGCATTTT
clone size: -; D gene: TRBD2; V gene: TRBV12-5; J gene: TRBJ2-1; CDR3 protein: CASGLLAGSHNEQFF; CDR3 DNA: TGTGCTAGTGGTTTACTAGCGGGGAGTCACAATGAGCAGTTCTTC
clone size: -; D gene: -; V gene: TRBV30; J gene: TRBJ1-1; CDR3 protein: CAWSEGRMNTEAFF; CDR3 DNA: TGTGCCTGGAGCGAAGGGAGAATGAACACTGAAGCTTTCTTT
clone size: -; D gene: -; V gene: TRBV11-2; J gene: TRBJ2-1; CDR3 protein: CASRGGRSSYNEQFF; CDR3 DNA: TGTGCCAGCAGGGGGGGACGGAGCTCCTACAATGAGCAGTTCTTC
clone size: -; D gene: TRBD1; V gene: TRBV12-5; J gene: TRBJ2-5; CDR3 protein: CASGDRGREETQYF; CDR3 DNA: TGTGCTAGTGGGGACAGGGGGCGCGAAGAGACCCAGTACTTC
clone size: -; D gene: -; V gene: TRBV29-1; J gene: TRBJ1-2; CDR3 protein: CSVDWAGVDYGYTF; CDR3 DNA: TGCAGCGTTGACTGGGCAGGGGTAGACTATGGCTACACCTTC
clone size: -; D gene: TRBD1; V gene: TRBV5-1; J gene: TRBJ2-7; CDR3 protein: CASSLGGDSSYEQYF; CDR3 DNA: TGCGCCAGCAGCTTGGGAGGGGACAGCTCCTACGAGCAGTACTTC
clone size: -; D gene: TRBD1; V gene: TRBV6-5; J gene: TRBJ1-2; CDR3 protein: CASRKTGGYGYTF; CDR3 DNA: TGTGCCAGCAGAAAGACAGGGGGCTATGGCTACACCTTC
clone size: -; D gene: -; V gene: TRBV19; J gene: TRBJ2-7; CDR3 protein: CASSIYLLYEQYF; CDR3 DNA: TGTGCCAGTAGTATATATCTCCTCTACGAGCAGTACTTC
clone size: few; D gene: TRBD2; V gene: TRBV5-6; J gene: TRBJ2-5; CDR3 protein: CASSQTSGSGETQYF; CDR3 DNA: TGTGCCAGCAGCCAAACTAGCGGGAGCGGGGAGACCCAGTACTTC
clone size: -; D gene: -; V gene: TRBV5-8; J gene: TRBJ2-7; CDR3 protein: CASSSEYEQYF; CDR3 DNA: TGTGCCAGCAGCTCCGAGTACGAGCAGTACTTC
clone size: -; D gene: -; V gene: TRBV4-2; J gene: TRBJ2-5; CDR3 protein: CASSQDPSGQETQYF; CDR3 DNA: TGTGCCAGCAGCCAAGATCCGAGCGGTCAAGAGACCCAGTACTTC